This T cell receptor (beta chain) is from a study of cytomegalovirus exposure and HLA in healthy donors listed by TCRdb under 2017. Turning to the overall study: According to an earlier analysis of 550 to 750 of the donors, 150 million to 200 million T cells yielded 120 million or so unique TCR beta sequences and more than 250 Gb of sequence data. An early release that covered approximately 600 HLA-typed donors contained around 300 gigabases of sequencing data and some 87 million unique TCR sequences. A later genetic analysis used genome-wide SNP genotypes for 398 of the 666 donors, treating that subset as a discovery cohort. Besides the first cohort of 666 subjects, a separate validation cohort made up of over 95 different subjects was used. The study used immunosequencing to profile the T cell repertoires of around 600 subjects and linked those repertoires to cytomegalovirus serostatus. Among the roughly 380 genotyped donors, around 81% belonged to the genetic ancestry cluster associated with self-reported Caucasian donors. HLA typing included class I and class II loci at four-digit resolution. The number of donors typed differed by locus, with 629-630 for A, B, C, DRB1 and DQB1, over 500 for DQA1, some 570 for DPA1, and around 460 for DPB1. All discovery cohort repertoires had been generated using a single sequencing platform. On average, around 200,000 unique TCR beta nucleotide sequences were sequenced per donor among more than 350 genotyped donors of the cohort, with 15% to 20% of those sequences being non-productive. The study combined high-throughput TCR immunosequencing, statistical association of individual TCRs with disease status, and machine learning to predict cytomegalovirus infection status. An earlier analysis of approximately 500 of the donors applied high-throughput TCR beta sequencing to assess whether each TCR beta V gene segment acted as functional or pseudogenic. To study patterns of TCR occurrence, a later analysis re-analyzed previously published TCR beta repertoires from 600 to 750 donors and added high-resolution HLA genotyping. The study aimed to test whether cataloging public T cell receptors could reveal signatures of past pathogen exposure. Donor age, sex, ethnicity and CMV serostatus were compiled alongside the repertoire data. Rather than drawing on any new phenotypic data, the later analysis identified candidate immune exposures from TCR beta sequences and the way those sequences occurred across donors. A handful of DR-DQ haplotypes were handled as single units for association and clustering because linkage in the cohort was strong. What the authors observed across the whole study: Across donors, most TCR sequences were observed very rarely, whereas some public TCRs were present in many individuals. A further reported finding was that TCR beta sequences accurately predicted the HLA-A and HLA-B alleles for most subjects in the first cohort. According to a later analysis, TCR association rates differed among HLA loci, with DRB1 alleles showing the most associated TCRs and HLA-C alleles showing the fewest. Because HLA typing was unavailable for some donors at each locus, only the typed subset was used in association tests. The presence/absence analyses assumed that sequencing depth was roughly uniform across donors, and that assumption may not be true. A later analysis found that most CMV-associated TCR beta chains appeared HLA-restricted, with HLA associations seemingly driven largely by CMV exposure. Correlated functional status among segregating V segments might be attributable to linkage disequilibrium, but an unknown experimental factor could not be ruled out. About 15 rarely observed V segments, including chromosome 9 orphons, were excluded from the earlier analysis of 550 to 700 of the donors because counts were too low. According to the authors, the approach could potentially be generalized to other disease states and immunological phenotypes. A later analysis reported that several top co-occurrence clusters appeared linked to parvovirus B19, influenza, CMV and Epstein-Barr virus. In vitro tests confirmed that three of the cytomegalovirus-associated TCR beta chains recognize cytomegalovirus antigens. For the cohort, immune exposure information was limited to CMV serostatus. A later analysis associated about 17,000 TCR beta sequences with specific HLA alleles at a false discovery rate of 0.05. A later analysis found that HLA-associated TCR beta chains were more clonally expanded and had lower generation probabilities than equally common non-associated chains. Some IMGT-functional V segments, including TRBV6-2 and TRBV6-3, could not be distinguished by the 87-base-pair reads and were therefore excluded. In both the original and validation cohorts, the classifier was reported to diagnose cytomegalovirus status with high specificity and sensitivity. Assigning TCR associations to individual alleles was difficult when HLA alleles, especially DR and DQ, strongly co-occurred. An earlier analysis of approximately 600 of the donors showed that most TCR beta V segments appeared in productive rearrangements either about 90% or about 30% of the time, which broadly matched IMGT annotations. In a later genetic analysis, fewer N-insertions in productive TCRs were reported among donors in an Asian-associated ancestry cluster than the roughly 700-donor mean. A group of highly shared sequence variants was considered likely to be a technical artifact of the sequencing pipeline. In a later genetic analysis, a missense DCLRE1C variant was associated with V-gene and J-gene trimming of TCR beta chains, and the association was replicated in an independent cohort. The study gave a list of 150 to 200 TCR beta chains associated with cytomegalovirus. The cohort was sequenced for TCR beta chains only, and without alpha or paired-chain data the features that could be detected were limited.

Germline trimming amounts to 5 bases on V and 5 bases on J, with 7 as the count of junction bases outside the gene matches. The CDR3 numbers 14 residues from cysteine through phenylalanine. The read is trimmed to its CDR3 DNA, 42 bases read in frame from base 1. CDR1 and CDR2 were assigned from the germline V gene (reference sequence) as LNHDA and SQIVND. Concerning this clone: No antigen is known for it. No clone much larger than this one lies a single base away; base qualities are absent.

Library construction relied on the immunoSEQ multiplex PCR assay. For the multiplex PCR, a mixture combining 60 forward primers for TCR Vbeta segments and 13 reverse primers for TCR Jbeta segments was used. A multiplex PCR assay on genomic DNA amplified the CDR3 region of rearranged TCR beta genes. On the Illumina HiSeq System, the amplified TCR beta libraries were sequenced as 87-base-pair reads. The study's processing was this. A later analysis tallied roughly 76 million unique TCR beta chains across the 640 or so repertoires, and 10 million to 11 million of those chains were shared by two or more donors. Raw reads were error-corrected and collapsed into unique sequences with a nearest-neighbor algorithm that merged closely related sequences to remove PCR and sequencing errors. To assign V, D and J gene segments, CDR3 sequences were aligned to IMGT reference sequences. For a sequence to be retained, a match of at least six nucleotides to both a V gene segment and a J gene segment was required. Rearrangements were classified as productive when the CDR3 lacked stop codons and remained in frame with V and J, and all other rearrangements were classified as non-productive. Following IMGT convention, CDR3 was defined as the stretch from the second conserved V-encoded cysteine to the conserved J-encoded phenylalanine. In an earlier analysis of around 600 of the donors, sequences lacking an unambiguous match to a single V gene segment were excluded. In an earlier analysis of 450 to 700 of the donors, V segments were called functional above 56.7% productive rearrangements and were called segregating when the between-donor standard deviation exceeded 5%. A statistical classification framework was built for diagnosing cytomegalovirus status from the catalog of TCR beta chain sequences. In a later analysis, TCR nucleotide sequences were compared against IMGT/GENE-DB human TR gene sequences so that V and J genes could be assigned. The TCRdist pipeline was used in a later analysis to assign CDR3 sequences and most-parsimonious VDJ recombination scenarios. In a later analysis, each TCR beta chain was defined by its CDR3 amino acid sequence together with its V-gene family, and reads lacking a unique V-gene family were excluded. A later analysis removed 500 to 600 highly shared, low-generation-probability nucleotide sequences to deal with suspected cross-contamination and a sequencing artifact. In a later analysis, a clonal expansion index for each public chain was calculated from normalized within-repertoire ranks of inferred template counts. A later analysis computed generation probabilities with a VDJ recombination model fitted to out-of-frame rearrangements, and checked the results against IGoR. Hypergeometric tests were used in a later analysis to score TCR-TCR, TCR-HLA and TCR-CMV co-occurrence, with a repertoire-size bias correction applied to the TCR pairs. A later analysis estimated false discovery rates by permuting HLA or CMV assignments 20 times. In a later analysis, co-occurring TCRs were grouped using DBSCAN, and TCRdist sequence similarity was added for clustering within HLA-allele-positive subsets. For co-occurrence clustering, repertoires with fewer than 30,000 or more than 120,000 public chains were excluded, along with five repertoires with anomalous nucleotide sharing. TCRdb mirrors the immuneACCESS table, restricted to in-frame sequences. Some clones are absent from its copies; in checked studies, under half trace to an unresolved V gene, and the reason for the others is unknown. The V and J calls and clone size were taken over from that table, and D and trimming were inferred from the DNA. Counted in this sample were fewer than 350,000 clones; approximately 90% of them appeared once. The top ten clones comprise roughly 2% of the sample.

The cohort was made up of about 670 healthy bone marrow donors. At the time of sampling, all cohort members were nominally healthy, though unrecorded immune exposures were likely present. The donor tested CMV seronegative and was one of the 352 seronegative cohort members. A peripheral blood sample was provided by each donor, and peripheral blood mononuclear cells were used for TCR beta sequencing. The Qiagen DNeasy Blood Extraction Kit was used to extract genomic DNA from the blood cell samples. The rearrangement combines TRBV19 with TRBJ2-5, and TRBD2 matches 8 of the central bases. The TCR sequence derives from a woman between 18 and 30 years old in good health and CMV-seronegative. The sequencing sample was made of PBMCs. The sequenced DNA is TGTGCCAGTAGTGTCGGGACTAGGCGCGAGACCCAGTACTTC. This gives the protein CASSVGTRRETQYF.